The text below deals with one T cell receptor beta chain. The antigen is undetermined. The data derive from a study of CD4+ T cells in melanoma. Overall study results and limits: Neoantigen-specific CD4+ T cells in melanoma reportedly had diverse differentiation states.

Per the germline V gene, CDR1 is MNHNS and CDR2 is SASEGT. CDR3 length equals 15 residues. Trimming stripped 10 bases from V and 5 bases from J, with 23 bases between. The repertoire was sequenced with immunoSEQ multiplex PCR; TCRdb's copy has only in-frame clones and lacks some. The sample consists of roughly 50,000 clones, roughly 87% of them appearing once. The clonotype comes from a human donor with melanoma. The sequenced sample consisted of peripheral blood. The V gene is TRBV6-1, the J gene TRBJ1-2, with D possibly TRBD1 on 6 matching bases. CDR3 sequence: CATILKGVRGYGYTF. The CDR3 DNA is TGTGCCACTATCTTGAAGGGGGTTAGAGGTTATGGCTACACCTTC.